Presented here are 26 T cell receptor beta chains from one specimen sequenced in a study of yellow fever vaccine responses in identical twins (dated by TCRdb to the late 2010s). To prepare the library, RT-PCR was applied. The sequencer listed for this sample is Illumina HiSeq 2500. The raw public reads went through TCRdb reprocessing: fastp at Q25, MiXCR clone calling, in-frame beta chains kept. Entries that share a CDR3 protein sequence are merged under the most common genes and DNA. Present in this sample are roughly 1,500 distinct CDR3 sequences, nearly 90% of which were seen just once. Clones ranked in the top ten supply 4.5% to 5.5% of the sample. The sample in question was T cells from blood (PBMCs), unsorted or a sorted subset (not recorded which), obtained before or after yellow fever vaccination (not recorded which). These receptors came from a woman aged 18-29 years who received the yellow fever vaccine. Donor details come from another sample of the same person, matched by shared clones.

The chain links TRBV2 to TRBJ1-4; weak D call: TRBD1 (6 bases). V lost 6 bases and J lost 6, with 17 bases in between. CDR3 length: 15 amino acids. Germline assignment: CDR1 SNHLY and CDR2 FYNNEI. CDR3 residues: CASRTRHGGDEKLFF. The CDR3 coding sequence is TGTGCCAGCAGGACTCGACACGGGGGCGATGAAAAACTGTTTTTT.

The chain has TRBV10-1 and TRBJ2-7, with 7 bases identical to TRBD2. CDR1 and CDR2 from the germline V gene are WNHNN and SYGVQD (reference sequence). CDR3 length: 14 residues. V lost 11 bases and J lost 1; bases outside the gene matches: 11. CDR3: CAPKRGKRSYEQYF. In nucleotides, the CDR3 is TGCGCCCCTAAGCGGGGTAAAAGGTCCTACGAGCAGTACTTC.

This chain connects TRBV4-3 to TRBJ2-3; the D is unclear. Per germline, CDR1 LGHNA and CDR2 YSLEER. CDR3 length: 13 residues. Trimming took off 6 bases at V and 4 bases at J, with 11 bases between the two ends. The chain's CDR3 is CASSLTGADTQYF. As DNA, the CDR3 is TGCGCCAGCAGTCTTACTGGGGCAGATACGCAGTATTTT.

The chain has TRBV10-1 and TRBJ1-2, with unresolved D. Trimming took off 4 bases at V and 4 bases at J, with 10 bases between the two ends. The germline CDR1 and CDR2 sequences are WNHNN and SYGVQD (reference sequence). There are 13 residues in the CDR3. CDR3 amino acids: CASSARQAYGYTF. The CDR3 coding sequence is TGCGCCAGCAGTGCAAGACAAGCCTATGGCTACACCTTC.

This chain links TRBV6-1 with TRBJ2-7, with 7 bases matching TRBD1. Germline lookup yields CDR1 MNHNS and CDR2 SASEGT. The V and J ends lost 5 bases and 3 bases, in that order; junction bases with no gene match: 4. The CDR3 extends over 13 amino acids. DNA of the CDR3: TGTGCCAGCAGTCCGGGACAGCGCTACGAGCAGTACTTC. Translating it yields CASSPGQRYEQYF.

V usage is TRBV5-1 and J usage is TRBJ2-5; no firm D call. V lost 3 bases and J lost 1, with 1 base in between. Germline V gene lookup returns CDR1 SGHRS and CDR2 YFSETQ. The CDR3 runs 11 residues. In DNA, the CDR3 is TGCGCCAGCAGCTCCCAAGAGACCCAGTACTTC. Amino acid sequence: CASSSQETQYF. The complete variable domain, with remaining parts taken from reference TRBV5-1 and TRBJ2-5, reads KAGVTQTPRYLIKTRGQQVTLSCSPISGHRSVSWYQQTPGQGLQFLFEYFSETQRNKGNFPGRFSGRQFSNSRSEMNVSTLELGDSALYLCASSSQETQYFGPGTRLLVL.

The chain is built from TRBV12-3 or TRBV12-4 and TRBJ2-1; D is ambiguous. Deletions cut 5 bases from V and 9 bases from J, with 8 bases between. The CDR3 contains 11 residues. The CDR3 loop is CASSRFSEQFF. The CDR3 nucleotides read TGTGCCAGCAGTCGATTTTCTGAGCAGTTCTTC.

The chain links TRBV10-3 to TRBJ2-1; 11 bases are a match to TRBD2. The CDR3 contains 16 residues. The V gene's germline CDR1 is ENHRY and CDR2 SYGVKD. The ends lost 2 bases at V and 8 bases at J; junction bases unmatched: 8. The CDR3 region has the DNA TGTGCCATCAGTGAGACCCTACTAGCGGGAGTCTATGAGCAGTTCTTC. Translated: CAISETLLAGVYEQFF.

The chain couples TRBV4-1 to TRBJ1-2; a weak D match, TRBD1 (6 bases). The germline gives CDR1 MGHRA, CDR2 YSYEKL. This CDR3 is 14 amino acids long. V lost 2 bases and J lost 4, with 11 bases in between. The CDR3 region is CASSQIQGPYGYTF. The CDR3 DNA reads as TGCGCCAGCAGCCAAATACAGGGACCCTATGGCTACACCTTC.

The chain is built from TRBV7-3 and TRBJ2-7; D possibly corresponds to TRBD2 (5 bases). V shed 1 base and J shed 2 bases, with 9 bases lying between them. This CDR3 is 14 amino acids long. Germline values: CDR1 SGHTA, CDR2 FQGTGA. CDR3 loop: CASSLMGAAYEQYF. CDR3 coding DNA: TGTGCCAGCAGCTTAATGGGAGCGGCCTACGAGCAGTACTTC.

V gene TRBV11-1 combines with J gene TRBJ2-5, with D uncertain. Per germline, CDR1 SGHAT and CDR2 FQDESV (reference sequence). CDR3 length equals 16 residues. V lost 4 bases, J lost 4 bases, and 19 bases lay in between. CDR3 sequence: CASSSLELSFGETQYF. The CDR3 nucleotides are TGTGCCAGCAGCTCTCTCGAACTCAGTTTCGGAGAGACCCAGTACTTC.

V usage is TRBV30 and J usage is TRBJ1-5, with D hard to call. The CDR3 has 13 amino acids. CDR1 and CDR2 from the germline V gene are GTSNPN and SVGIG (reference sequence). Trimming took off 0 bases at V and 7 bases at J, with 10 bases between the two ends. The chain's CDR3 is CAWSVGYGQPQHF. CDR3 sequence (DNA): TGTGCCTGGAGTGTAGGGTACGGCCAGCCCCAGCATTTT.

The chain employs TRBV5-5 and TRBJ1-1; D not certain. The germline V and J ends were trimmed by 1 base and 0 bases, with 13 bases remaining between them. Germline CDR1 is SGHKS and CDR2 is YYEKEE (reference sequence). The CDR3 totals 16 residues. The DNA of the CDR3 is TGTGCCAGCAGCTTGAGTTCGGTCGGCATGAACACTGAAGCTTTCTTT. Translation gives CASSLSSVGMNTEAFF.

The J gene is TRBJ2-2, the V gene TRBV4-2, with TRBD2 as a possible D gene (6 bases). Trimming left V 5 bases short and J 7 bases short, with 17 bases between. CDR1 and CDR2 (germline): LGHNA, YNFKEQ. The CDR3 runs to 15 residues. CDR3 sequence reads: CASSALNGGVGELFF. In DNA, the CDR3 is TGTGCCAGCAGCGCCCTTAACGGGGGAGTCGGGGAGCTGTTTTTT.

The J gene is TRBJ2-1, the V gene TRBV13, with TRBD1 as a possible D gene (6 bases). Trimming took off 5 bases at V and 5 bases at J, with 19 bases between the two ends. This CDR3 comprises 16 residues. Germline assignment: CDR1 PRHDT and CDR2 FYEKMQ (reference sequence). The CDR3 nucleotides are TGTGCCAGCAGCGCCCAGGGCCCTGAGGGGGACAATGAGCAGTTCTTC. Protein sequence: CASSAQGPEGDNEQFF.

The genes are TRBV6-4 and TRBJ2-1, with D possibly matching TRBD1 (5 bases). V was cut by 0 bases and J by 8 bases, with 14 bases left in between. From germline, CDR1 is MRHNA and CDR2 SNTAGT. This CDR3 spans 15 amino acids. This CDR3 reads CASSDSKGAMDEQFF. CDR3 coding DNA: TGTGCCAGCAGTGACTCGAAAGGGGCTATGGATGAGCAGTTCTTC.

The chain is built from TRBV24-1 and TRBJ1-1, with D maybe TRBD1 (6 bases). V was trimmed by 7 bases and J by 5 bases, leaving 16 bases between them. The CDR3 consists of 14 residues. CDR1 and CDR2 from the germline V gene are KGHDR and SFDVKD. CDR3 DNA sequence: TGTGCCACCAGCGAACAGGGAGCGGGTACTGAAGCTTTCTTT. Translation: CATSEQGAGTEAFF.

The J gene is TRBJ2-3, the V gene TRBV11-1; D unresolved. This CDR3 is 13 amino acids long. Germline V gene sequence: CDR1 SGHAT, CDR2 FQDESV (reference sequence). V lost 5 bases and J lost 2, with 8 bases in between. The CDR3 coding sequence is TGTGCCAGCAGCCCCCTCCTCACAGATACGCAGTATTTT. Translation: CASSPLLTDTQYF.

The rearrangement links TRBV9 to TRBJ1-5, with no clear D. The CDR3 has 15 amino acids. V lost 0 bases to trimming and J lost 0 bases, with 7 bases between them. Germline CDR1 reads SGDLS; CDR2 reads YYNGEE. The CDR3 here is CASSVEGNSNQPQHF. The DNA of the CDR3 is TGTGCCAGCAGCGTAGAAGGAAATAGCAATCAGCCCCAGCATTTT.

V is TRBV11-1 and J is TRBJ2-1, with a weak D call TRBD1 (6 bases). The CDR3 extends over 14 amino acids. Trimming removed 5 bases at V and 6 bases at J, with 14 bases between. Germline V gene data show CDR1 as SGHAT and CDR2 as FQDESV (reference sequence). In DNA, the CDR3 is TGTGCCAGCAGCCTCCTCCGAGGGGGCAATGAGCAGTTCTTC. Translating gives CASSLLRGGNEQFF.

The chain has TRBV19 and TRBJ2-7; D gene unclear. Germline V lookup: CDR1 LNHDA, CDR2 SQIVND (reference sequence). This CDR3 contains 12 residues. V dropped 5 bases and J dropped 3 bases, with 8 bases sitting between them. The CDR3 DNA reads as TGTGCCAGTAGTCGGCCTGGCTACGAGCAGTACTTC. It is translated as CASSRPGYEQYF.

The CDR3: CASRSAGTMTRELFF. The CDR3 nucleotides are TGTGCCAGCAGGTCGGCCGGGACTATGACACGGGAGCTGTTTTTT. The chain is built from TRBV12-3 or TRBV12-4 and TRBJ2-2; 7 bases align to TRBD2. The CDR3 spans 15 residues. Trimming removed 6 bases from V and 9 bases from J; junction bases left unmatched: 13.

The V and J genes are TRBV19 and TRBJ2-7, with D perhaps TRBD2 (5 bases). CDR1 is LNHDA and CDR2 is SQIVND in the germline V gene (reference sequence). The CDR3 runs 13 residues. V was shortened by 8 bases and J by 0 bases, with 11 bases between the two germline ends. The CDR3 is CASQAASSYEQYF. CDR3 bases: TGTGCCAGTCAAGCGGCAAGCTCCTACGAGCAGTACTTC.

In its sample, this clonotype was seen a few times. The chain joins TRBV15 to TRBJ1-2; 10 nucleotides align to TRBD1. Trimming took 2 bases from V and 4 from J; bases not matched to a gene: 7. The germline V gene encodes CDR1 LNHNV and CDR2 YYDKDF (reference sequence). This CDR3 comprises 16 residues. The CDR3 DNA is TGTGCCACCAGCAGAACGGGACAGGGGTACGGCTATGGCTACACCTTC. Its protein product is CATSRTGQGYGYGYTF.

The V and J genes are TRBV18 and TRBJ1-2; the match to TRBD1 covers 9 bases. Germline V lookup: CDR1 KGHSH, CDR2 LQKENI. The junction had 9 bases not matched to a gene; V was cut back by 1 base and J by 0 bases. The CDR3 runs to 18 residues. The CDR3 is CASSPLWTGERSNYGYTF. CDR3 sequence (DNA): TGTGCCAGCTCACCACTCTGGACAGGGGAGAGATCTAACTATGGCTACACCTTC.

The gene calls are TRBV5-4 and TRBJ1-1, with TRBD1 matching over 9 bases. J gave up 5 bases and V 0 bases, and 2 bases lay outside the gene matches. The CDR3 has 14 amino acids. Per the germline V gene, CDR1 is SGHNT and CDR2 is YYREEE (reference sequence). CDR3 sequence: CASSLGTGETEAFF. The CDR3 DNA reads TGTGCCAGCAGCTTGGGGACAGGGGAAACTGAAGCTTTCTTT. Together with reference TRBV5-4 and TRBJ1-1, the CDR3 gives the full variable domain: ETGVTQSPTHLIKTRGQQVTLRCSSQSGHNTVSWYQQALGQGPQFIFQYYREEENGRGNFPPRFSGLQFPNYSSELNVNALELDDSALYLCASSLGTGETEAFFGQGTRLTVV.